A single sample is the source of the 27 T cell receptor beta chains below, sequenced in a study of T cell responses to AZD1222 COVID-19 vaccine. This table comes from immunoSEQ multiplex PCR, and its TCRdb copy is limited to in-frame clones, with some not included. The table lists about 100,000 clones, approximately 87% of them singletons, with 4% to 4.5% in the top ten. The sample was peripheral blood, taken on day 0 of MenACWY control vaccination. Every receptor here comes from an adult in good health.

This clone was picked up one time. J is TRBJ2-7 and V is TRBV27; 7 nucleotides align to TRBD1. The CDR3 extends over 15 amino acids. V lost 2 bases and J lost 0; bases outside the gene matches: 4. Germline loops: CDR1 MNHEY, CDR2 SMNVEV (reference sequence). The chain's CDR3 is CASSLARDSSYEQYF. The DNA for the CDR3 is TGTGCCAGCAGTTTAGCACGGGACAGCTCCTACGAGCAGTACTTC.

This sequence joins TRBV28 and TRBJ1-5; D might be TRBD1 (6 bases). Looked up from germline, CDR1 is MDHEN and CDR2 is SYDVKM. Trimming stripped 6 bases from V and 5 bases from J, with 14 bases between. CDR3 length: 14 amino acids. CDR3 coding DNA: TGTGCCAGCAGCCGAACAGGGATGTATCAGCCCCAGCATTTT. This codes for CASSRTGMYQPQHF. Filled out from reference TRBV28 and TRBJ1-5, the complete variable domain reads DVKVTQSSRYLVKRTGEKVFLECVQDMDHENMFWYRQDPGLGLRLIYFSYDVKMKEKGDIPEGYSVSREKKERFSLILESASTNQTSMYLCASSRTGMYQPQHFGDGTRLSIL.

The chain uses TRBV7-2 and TRBJ1-2; 7 nucleotides match TRBD1. This CDR3 is 13 amino acids long. Looked up from germline, CDR1 is SGHTA and CDR2 is FQGNSA. The junction had 1 base not matched to a gene; V was cut back by 5 bases and J by 1 base. This chain's CDR3 is CASSRDSNYGYTF. Written as DNA, the CDR3 is TGTGCCAGCAGCAGGGACAGTAACTATGGCTACACCTTC.

The genes are TRBV7-2 and TRBJ2-2, with 8 nucleotides matching TRBD2. Germline V gene lookup returns CDR1 SGHTA and CDR2 FQGNSA. V lost 5 bases to trimming and J lost 3 bases; unmatched junction nucleotides: 5. CDR3 length equals 15 residues. CDR3 DNA: TGTGCCAGCAGCCCGGGACTAGAGTACACCGGGGAGCTGTTTTTT. It translates to CASSPGLEYTGELFF.

The chain joins TRBV9 to TRBJ2-1; possibly TRBD1 or TRBD2 for D (5 bases each). Trimming shortened V by 1 base and J by 4 bases, and 12 bases separated the two germline ends. The CDR3 is 15 amino acids. Germline V gene lookup returns CDR1 SGDLS and CDR2 YYNGEE. The CDR3 spells CASSVSGTEYNEQFF. The DNA for the CDR3 is TGTGCCAGCAGCGTAAGTGGGACCGAATACAATGAGCAGTTCTTC.

The CDR3 loop reads CASSQDGPEAAHTGELFF. CDR3 DNA sequence: TGCGCCAGCAGCCAAGATGGCCCTGAGGCGGCGCACACCGGGGAGCTGTTTTTT. The chain couples TRBV4-1 to TRBJ2-2; D not certain. This CDR3 contains 18 residues. V was cut by 0 bases and J by 3 bases, with 17 bases left in between. Germline CDR1 and CDR2: MGHRA and YSYEKL.

The chain uses TRBV30 and TRBJ1-6, with D possibly matching TRBD1 (6 bases). The germline V and J ends were trimmed by 2 bases and 4 bases, with 6 bases remaining between them. The CDR3 covers 13 residues. Germline V CDR1 and CDR2: GTSNPN, SVGIG (reference sequence). CDR3 region: CAWSTGYNSPLHF. The DNA of the CDR3 is TGTGCCTGGAGTACAGGGTATAATTCACCCCTCCACTTT. The full variable domain, its missing parts supplied by reference TRBV30 and TRBJ1-6, is SQTIHQWPATLVQPVGSPLSLECTVEGTSNPNLYWYRQAAGRGLQLLFYSVGIGQISSEVPQNLSASRPQDRQFILSSKKLLLSDSGFYLCAWSTGYNSPLHFGNGTRLTVT.

The rearrangement uses TRBV6-5 and TRBJ2-7; TRBD2 aligns across 11 bases. The junction had 8 bases not matched to a gene; V was cut back by 7 bases and J by 3 bases. This CDR3 region has 15 residues. The germline CDR1 and CDR2 sequences are MNHEY and SVGAGI. CDR3 protein: CASITRTSGLYEQYF. The DNA of the CDR3 is TGTGCCAGCATTACCCGGACTAGCGGGCTCTACGAGCAGTACTTC.

This clone was found a few times. The chain joins TRBV18 to TRBJ2-1; TRBD2 aligns across 10 bases. Losses at the gene ends were 2 bases for V and 5 bases for J; bases not matched to a gene: 3. This CDR3 is built from 15 residues. The V gene's germline CDR1 is KGHSH and CDR2 LQKENI. The DNA for the CDR3 is TGTGCCAGCTCACCATGGACTAGCGGTCACAATGAGCAGTTCTTC. Amino acids: CASSPWTSGHNEQFF.

This CDR3 is CASSSLDWSQNIQYF. The CDR3 nucleotides read TGTGCCAGCAGCTCCCTCGACTGGTCTCAAAACATTCAGTACTTC. The chain recombines TRBV7-9 with TRBJ2-4, with no clear D. The germline V gene has CDR1 SEHNR and CDR2 FQNEAQ (reference sequence). The CDR3 is made up of 15 amino acids. V lost 4 bases to trimming and J lost 5 bases, with 15 bases between them.

This chain links TRBV29-1 with TRBJ2-2; 10 positions match TRBD1. The CDR3 covers 14 residues. With V trimmed by 4 bases and J by 6 bases, 5 bases remained unmatched. Germline V gives CDR1 SQVTM, CDR2 ANQGSEA. CDR3 nucleotide sequence: TGCAGCGTTGGCCGACAGGGGGCTCCCGGGGAGCTGTTTTTT. Amino acid sequence: CSVGRQGAPGELFF.

This clone was recorded only once. The chain carries TRBV7-9 and TRBJ1-1; D gene uncertain. The CDR3 contains 15 residues. Germline lookup yields CDR1 SEHNR and CDR2 FQNEAQ (reference sequence). The V gene lost 5 bases and the J gene lost 4 bases, with 17 bases spanning the gap. As DNA, the CDR3 is TGTGCCAGCAGCAGTTCTCTAGGGTTTGGCACTGAAGCTTTCTTT. Protein product: CASSSSLGFGTEAFF.

The gene calls are TRBV6-5 and TRBJ1-2; D is possibly TRBD1 (6 bases). V lost 0 bases and J lost 3, with 14 bases in between. Germline V lookup: CDR1 MNHEY, CDR2 SVGAGI. The CDR3 runs to 16 residues. Here the CDR3 reads CASSYSGRGPYYGYTF. DNA of the CDR3: TGTGCCAGCAGTTACTCGGGCAGGGGCCCCTACTATGGCTACACCTTC.

The chain has TRBV6-2 or TRBV6-3 and TRBJ2-5; 7 positions agree with TRBD1. The CDR3 consists of 14 residues. The junction had 8 bases not matched to a gene; V was cut back by 4 bases and J by 6 bases. Germline V gives CDR1 MNHEY, CDR2 SVGEGT. The CDR3 region is CASSWTGQGKTQYF. The CDR3 DNA sequence: TGTGCCAGCAGTTGGACAGGACAAGGAAAGACCCAGTACTTC.

The chain uses TRBV5-1 and TRBJ2-7; 7 nucleotides match TRBD1. J was trimmed by 1 base and V by 0 bases; bases with no gene match: 7. Looked up from germline, CDR1 is SGHRS and CDR2 is YFSETQ. The CDR3 length is 16 residues. The CDR3, as DNA: TGCGCCAGCAGCTTGGCCTGGGACAGCGCATCCTACGAGCAGTACTTC. As protein: CASSLAWDSASYEQYF. The entire variable domain, with the rest obtained from reference TRBV5-1 and TRBJ2-7, is as follows: KAGVTQTPRYLIKTRGQQVTLSCSPISGHRSVSWYQQTPGQGLQFLFEYFSETQRNKGNFPGRFSGRQFSNSRSEMNVSTLELGDSALYLCASSLAWDSASYEQYFGPGTRLTVT.

This sequence joins TRBV10-3 and TRBJ2-1; no definite D call. This CDR3 has 11 residues. Germline loops: CDR1 ENHRY, CDR2 SYGVKD. The ends were cut back, 2 bases at V and 7 bases at J, with 3 bases in the middle. CDR3 DNA: TGTGCCATCAGTGAGGAAAATGAGCAGTTCTTC. This translates into CAISEENEQFF.

V and J are TRBV6-5 and TRBJ1-2; 9 nucleotides match TRBD1. This CDR3 contains 15 residues. Germline-derived CDR1 and CDR2 are MNHEY and SVGAGI. Losses at the gene ends were 6 bases for V and 1 base for J; bases not matched to a gene: 6. In nucleotides, the CDR3 is TGTGCCAGCAGGTACGGGACAGGGATTAACTATGGCTACACCTTC. Protein sequence: CASRYGTGINYGYTF.

In this sample, this clone turned up once. This chain connects TRBV11-1 to TRBJ2-1; D is unresolved. The CDR3 covers 16 residues. Germline lookup yields CDR1 SGHAT and CDR2 FQDESV (reference sequence). V was shortened by 3 bases and J by 0 bases, with 12 bases between the two germline ends. The CDR3 loop reads CASSLDVLSSYNEQFF. As DNA, the CDR3 is TGTGCCAGCAGCTTGGACGTCCTTAGCTCCTACAATGAGCAGTTCTTC.

The chain recombines TRBV30 with TRBJ1-3, with TRBD1 matching 7 bases. From germline, CDR1 is GTSNPN and CDR2 SVGIG (reference sequence). J lost 0 bases, V lost 3 bases, and 5 bases had no gene match. The CDR3 has 15 amino acids. The CDR3: CAWRGGQLSGNTIYF. In DNA form, the CDR3 reads TGTGCCTGGAGGGGGGGACAGCTCTCTGGAAACACCATATATTTT.

This chain uses TRBV6-2 or TRBV6-3 with TRBJ1-2; a possible D gene is TRBD1 (6 bases). In germline, CDR1 is MNHEY, CDR2 SVGEGT. The CDR3 totals 17 residues. V gave up 1 base and J gave up 6 bases, with 21 bases separating them. CDR3 in amino acids: CASSYLTQGYSRDGYTF. In DNA form, the CDR3 reads TGTGCCAGCAGTTACTTAACCCAGGGGTACTCGAGAGATGGCTACACCTTC.

The chain carries TRBV5-1 and TRBJ2-2, with TRBD1 identical over 9 bases. Trimming cost V 4 bases and J 3 bases; bases outside gene matches: 7. Per the germline V gene, CDR1 is SGHRS and CDR2 is YFSETQ. The CDR3 loop spans 16 amino acids. The CDR3 region has the DNA TGCGCCAGCAGCGTCCGGGACAGGGTGGACACCGGGGAGCTGTTTTTT. As protein: CASSVRDRVDTGELFF. The complete variable domain, with remaining parts taken from reference TRBV5-1 and TRBJ2-2, reads KAGVTQTPRYLIKTRGQQVTLSCSPISGHRSVSWYQQTPGQGLQFLFEYFSETQRNKGNFPGRFSGRQFSNSRSEMNVSTLELGDSALYLCASSVRDRVDTGELFFGEGSRLTVL.

This clone was found once. The chain employs TRBV2 and TRBJ2-3, with D possibly being TRBD1 (6 bases). Trimming pared 7 bases from V and 8 bases from J, leaving 16 bases between. Germline V gene data show CDR1 as SNHLY and CDR2 as FYNNEI. This CDR3 has 13 residues. CDR3 region: CASTMGQRSTQYF. The CDR3 bases are TGTGCCAGCACTATGGGACAAAGGAGTACGCAGTATTTT.

This chain links TRBV11-2 with TRBJ1-2, with D possibly being TRBD1 (6 bases). The V end lost 3 bases, the J end lost 3 bases, and 11 bases lay between the germline ends. In germline, CDR1 is SGHAT, CDR2 FQNNGV. This CDR3 comprises 14 residues. The CDR3 region is CASSLTSGDYGYTF. The CDR3 bases are TGTGCCAGCAGCTTGACTTCAGGGGACTATGGCTACACCTTC.

The chain combines TRBV5-1 with TRBJ2-7, with D possibly matching TRBD1 (5 bases). This CDR3 spans 14 amino acids. Germline loops: CDR1 SGHRS, CDR2 YFSETQ. V shed 4 bases and J shed 3 bases, with 14 bases lying between them. The chain's CDR3 is CASSPLTANYEQYF. CDR3 bases: TGCGCCAGCAGCCCCCTGACAGCTAACTACGAGCAGTACTTC.

In its sample, this clone was seen a few times. The rearrangement joins TRBV7-3 to TRBJ2-1; D is perhaps TRBD1 (6 bases). V dropped 0 bases and J dropped 6 bases, with 9 bases sitting between them. The CDR3 loop spans 14 amino acids. Germline CDR1 and CDR2: SGHTA and FQGTGA. CDR3 sequence (DNA): TGTGCCAGCAGCTTAACTCCAGGGGCCAATGAGCAGTTCTTC. This translates into CASSLTPGANEQFF.

The chain uses TRBV28 and TRBJ1-4; no clear D. V gave up 2 bases and J gave up 6 bases, with 7 bases separating them. The CDR3 is made up of 13 amino acids. Germline-derived CDR1 and CDR2 are MDHEN and SYDVKM. CDR3 sequence reads: CASSLGRDEKLFF. The CDR3 DNA follows: TGTGCCAGCAGTTTAGGGAGAGATGAAAAACTGTTTTTT. The full variable domain, with the rest looked up from reference TRBV28 and TRBJ1-4, is DVKVTQSSRYLVKRTGEKVFLECVQDMDHENMFWYRQDPGLGLRLIYFSYDVKMKEKGDIPEGYSVSREKKERFSLILESASTNQTSMYLCASSLGRDEKLFFGSGTQLSVL.

J is TRBJ2-3 and V is TRBV9; D unresolved. This CDR3 is 12 amino acids long. Per germline, CDR1 SGDLS and CDR2 YYNGEE. V lost 1 base and J lost 2, with 2 bases in between. This CDR3 reads CASSVPTDTQYF. The CDR3 nucleotides read TGTGCCAGCAGCGTACCCACAGATACGCAGTATTTT.